The 2 T cell receptor beta chains presented below share a single source sample, sequenced in a study of control samples from healthy donors and cancer patients. Method: immunoSEQ multiplex PCR; TCRdb's copy keeps in-frame clones and lacks some. The sample contains roughly 160,000 clones, roughly 94% of which appear only once. The sample consisted of PBMCs. The receptors here all came from a man in his sixties with colorectal cancer.

This clone is a singleton in its sample. The chain recombines TRBV5-4 with TRBJ2-7, with 7 nucleotides matching TRBD1. The germline V gene has CDR1 SGHNT and CDR2 YYREEE (reference sequence). This CDR3 comprises 14 residues. The V gene end was trimmed by 6 bases and the J gene end by 3 bases; junction bases not matched to a gene: 9. CDR3 protein: CASTTGVRCYEQYF. The CDR3 coding sequence is TGTGCCAGCACTACAGGGGTCCGGTGCTACGAGCAGTACTTC. Supplemented by reference TRBV5-4 and TRBJ2-7, the full variable domain reads ETGVTQSPTHLIKTRGQQVTLRCSSQSGHNTVSWYQQALGQGPQFIFQYYREEENGRGNFPPRFSGLQFPNYSSELNVNALELDDSALYLCASTTGVRCYEQYFGPGTRLTVT.

The V gene is TRBV5-1, the J gene TRBJ2-7; 10 nucleotides line up with TRBD1. The CDR3 spans 15 residues. With 0 bases clipped from V and 5 bases from J, the junction kept 5 bases outside the gene matches. In germline, CDR1 is SGHRS, CDR2 YFSETQ. The chain's CDR3 is CASSLETGGLDEQYF. CDR3 sequence (DNA): TGCGCCAGCAGCTTGGAGACAGGGGGCCTGGACGAGCAGTACTTC.